This T cell receptor (beta chain) derives from a study of graft-versus-host responses after intestinal transplantation. Regarding the study as a whole: Among recipient marrow samples, GvH clones were found; some appeared first in ileum or blood.

Method: immunoSEQ multiplex PCR; TCRdb's copy keeps in-frame clones and lacks some. The repertoire holds around 100,000 clones, with approximately 93% as singletons. The germline V and J ends were trimmed by 4 bases and 0 bases, with 13 bases remaining between them. The germline V gene has CDR1 SNHLY and CDR2 FYNNEI. The length of the CDR3 is 15 residues. This clone appeared a single time. Its antigen remains unknown. The clonotype originates from a human donor who received an intestinal transplant. The chain recombines TRBV2 with TRBJ2-7, with D perhaps TRBD1 or TRBD2 (5 bases each). The material sequenced was unstimulated CD8+ T cells sorted from spleen or lymph node cells, taken before intestinal transplant. The CDR3 DNA follows: TGTGCCAGCAGTGCGGGACCGACCAGCTCCTACGAGCAGTACTTC. Amino acid sequence: CASSAGPTSSYEQYF.